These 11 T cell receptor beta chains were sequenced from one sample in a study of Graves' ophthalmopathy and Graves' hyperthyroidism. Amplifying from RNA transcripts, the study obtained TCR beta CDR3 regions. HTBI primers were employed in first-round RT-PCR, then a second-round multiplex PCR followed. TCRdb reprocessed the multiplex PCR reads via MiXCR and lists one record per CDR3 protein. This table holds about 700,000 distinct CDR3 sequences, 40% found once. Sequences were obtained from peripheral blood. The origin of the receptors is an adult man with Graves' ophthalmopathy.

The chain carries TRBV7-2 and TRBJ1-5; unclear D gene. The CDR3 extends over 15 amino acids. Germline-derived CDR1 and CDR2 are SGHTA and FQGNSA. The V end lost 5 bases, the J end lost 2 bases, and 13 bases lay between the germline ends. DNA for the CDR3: TGTGCCAGCAGCGGACGCACGGGAGGCAATCAGCCCCAGCATTTT. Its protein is CASSGRTGGNQPQHF.

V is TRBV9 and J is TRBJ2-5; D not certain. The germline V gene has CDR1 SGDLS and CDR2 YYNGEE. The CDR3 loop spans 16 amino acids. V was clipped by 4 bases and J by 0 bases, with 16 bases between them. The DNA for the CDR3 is TGTGCCAGCAGCCTATCCAGAGGACGGCACCAAGAGACCCAGTACTTC. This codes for CASSLSRGRHQETQYF.

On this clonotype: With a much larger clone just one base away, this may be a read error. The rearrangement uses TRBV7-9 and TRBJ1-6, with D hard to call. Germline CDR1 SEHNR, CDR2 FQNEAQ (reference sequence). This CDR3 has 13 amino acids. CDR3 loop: CTSSLRVRSPLHF. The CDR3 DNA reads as TGTACCAGCAGCTTGAGGGTTCGGTCACCCCTCCACTTT.

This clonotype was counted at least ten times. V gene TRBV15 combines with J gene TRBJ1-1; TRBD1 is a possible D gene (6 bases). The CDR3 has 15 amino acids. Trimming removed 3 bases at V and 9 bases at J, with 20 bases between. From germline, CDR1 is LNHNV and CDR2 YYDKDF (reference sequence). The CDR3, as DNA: TGTGCCACCAGCAGGGTCATCGGGGGCGCCATGAAAGCTTTCTTT. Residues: CATSRVIGGAMKAFF.

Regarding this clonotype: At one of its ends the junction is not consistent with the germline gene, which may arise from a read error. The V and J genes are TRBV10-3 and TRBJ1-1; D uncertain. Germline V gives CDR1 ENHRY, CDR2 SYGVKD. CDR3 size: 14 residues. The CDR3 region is CASSATTLDGEAFF. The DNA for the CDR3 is TGTGCCAGCAGTGCTACAACTTTAGACGGTGAAGCTTTCTTT.

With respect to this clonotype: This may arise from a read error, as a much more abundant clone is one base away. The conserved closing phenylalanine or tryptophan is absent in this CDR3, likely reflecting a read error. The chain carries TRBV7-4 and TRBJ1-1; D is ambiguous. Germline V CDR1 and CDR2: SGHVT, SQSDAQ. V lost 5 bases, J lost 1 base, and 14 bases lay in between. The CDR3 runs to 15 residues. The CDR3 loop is CASSRAVSSNTEAFL. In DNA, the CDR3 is TGTGCCAGCAGCCGTGCCGTATCGTCGAACACTGAAGCTTTCCTT.

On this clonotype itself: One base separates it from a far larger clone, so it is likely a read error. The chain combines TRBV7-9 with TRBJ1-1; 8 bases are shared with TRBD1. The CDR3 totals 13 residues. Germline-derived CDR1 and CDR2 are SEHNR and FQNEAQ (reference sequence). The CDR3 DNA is TGCGCCAGCAGCCCGACAGGGGTCACTGAAGCTCTCTTT. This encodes CASSPTGVTEALF.

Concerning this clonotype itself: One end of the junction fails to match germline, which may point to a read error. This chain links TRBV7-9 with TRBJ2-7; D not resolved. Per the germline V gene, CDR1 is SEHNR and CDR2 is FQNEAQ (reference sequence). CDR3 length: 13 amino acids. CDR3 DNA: TGCGCCAGCAGCCAAGATCAGGTTTTCGAGCAGTACTTC. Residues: CASSQDQVFEQYF. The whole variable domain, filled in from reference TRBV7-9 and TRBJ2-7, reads DTGVSQNPRHKITKRGQNVTFRCDPISEHNRLYWYRQTLGQGPEFLTYFQNEAQLEKSRLLSDRFSAERPKGSFSTLEIQRTEQGDSAMYLCASSQDQVFEQYFGPGTRLTVT.

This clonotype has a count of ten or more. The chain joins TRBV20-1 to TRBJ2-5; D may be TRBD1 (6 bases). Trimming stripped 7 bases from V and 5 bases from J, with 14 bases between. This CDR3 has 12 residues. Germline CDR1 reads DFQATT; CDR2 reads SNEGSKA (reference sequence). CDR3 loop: CSGDGRGETQYF. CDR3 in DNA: TGCAGTGGGGACGGCAGGGGCGAGACCCAGTACTTC.

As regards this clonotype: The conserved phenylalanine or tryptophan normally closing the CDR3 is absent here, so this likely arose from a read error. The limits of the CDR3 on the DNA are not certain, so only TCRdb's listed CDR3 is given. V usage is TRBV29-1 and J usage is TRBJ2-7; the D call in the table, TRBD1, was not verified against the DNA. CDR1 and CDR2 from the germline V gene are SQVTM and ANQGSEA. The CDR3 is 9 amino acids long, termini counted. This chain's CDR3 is CSAARGGCL.

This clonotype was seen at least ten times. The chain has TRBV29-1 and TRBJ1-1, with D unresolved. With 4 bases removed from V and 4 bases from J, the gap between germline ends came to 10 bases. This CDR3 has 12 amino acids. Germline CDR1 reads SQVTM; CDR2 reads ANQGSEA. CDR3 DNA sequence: TGCAGCGTTGCGACATCGACCACTGAAGCTTTCTTT. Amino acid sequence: CSVATSTTEAFF.